The entry that follows covers one TCR beta chain sequence. No antigen is known for it. This could be a read error, since a much larger clone is one nucleotide away. Trimming shortened V by 0 bases and J by 3 bases, and 21 bases separated the two germline ends. From germline, CDR1 is DFQATT and CDR2 SNEGSKA (reference sequence). The CDR3 loop spans 17 amino acids. This entry comes from a study of breast tumors, draining lymph nodes, adjacent tissues. General study results and limits: Tumors had less TCR diversity than lymph nodes, more than nontumor tissue.

Breast cancer patients provided tissue from their axillary draining lymph nodes. TCRdb analysed the multiplex PCR reads with MiXCR anew, one entry per CDR3 protein. This table holds approximately 210,000 distinct CDR3 sequences, roughly 32% found once. The chain couples TRBV20-1 to TRBJ2-7; tentative D call: TRBD1 (5 bases). The receptor was isolated from a female donor with breast cancer. Some clones in this sample may be carry-over from other donors' samples. Sequenced: axillary lymph node tissue. This chain's CDR3 is CSARDLAKQAAYYEQYF. The CDR3, as DNA: TGCAGTGCTAGAGATTTAGCCAAACAGGCGGCCTACTACGAGCAGTACTTC.